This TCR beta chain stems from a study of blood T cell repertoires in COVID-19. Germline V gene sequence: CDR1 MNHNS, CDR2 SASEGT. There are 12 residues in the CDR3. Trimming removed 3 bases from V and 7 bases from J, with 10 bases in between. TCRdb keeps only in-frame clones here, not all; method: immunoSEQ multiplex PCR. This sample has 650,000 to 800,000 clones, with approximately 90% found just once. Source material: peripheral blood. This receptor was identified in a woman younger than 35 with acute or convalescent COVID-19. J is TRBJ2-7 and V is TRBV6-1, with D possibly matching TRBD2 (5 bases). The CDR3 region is CASSERAQEQYF. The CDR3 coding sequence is TGTGCCAGCAGTGAGCGGGCTCAAGAGCAGTACTTC.